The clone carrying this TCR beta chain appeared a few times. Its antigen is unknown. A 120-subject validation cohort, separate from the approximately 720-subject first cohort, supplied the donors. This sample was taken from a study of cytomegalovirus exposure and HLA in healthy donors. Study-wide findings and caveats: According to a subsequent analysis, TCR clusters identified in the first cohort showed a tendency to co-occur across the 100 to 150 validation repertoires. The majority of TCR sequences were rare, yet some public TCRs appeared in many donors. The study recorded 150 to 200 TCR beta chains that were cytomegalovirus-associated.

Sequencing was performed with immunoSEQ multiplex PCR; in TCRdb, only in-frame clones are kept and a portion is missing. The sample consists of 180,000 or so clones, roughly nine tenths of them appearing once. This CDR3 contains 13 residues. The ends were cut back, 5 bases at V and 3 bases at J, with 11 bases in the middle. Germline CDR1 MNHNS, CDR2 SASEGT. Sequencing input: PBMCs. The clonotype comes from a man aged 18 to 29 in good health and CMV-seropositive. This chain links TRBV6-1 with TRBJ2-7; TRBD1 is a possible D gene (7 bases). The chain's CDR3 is CASSKQGGYEQYF. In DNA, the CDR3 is TGTGCCAGCAGTAAGCAGGGGGGCTACGAGCAGTACTTC.